Presented here are 28 T cell receptor beta chains from one specimen sequenced in a study of shared clonotypes between healthy human individuals. Produced via immunoSEQ multiplex PCR; TCRdb's table is partial and in-frame only. The table lists 2,500,000 or so clones, under 95% of them singletons. Sequencing was carried out using naive CD4+ T cells from PBMCs. Indicated subset: CD45RA+ positively selected. The receptor source for this set is a man aged 18 to 30 in good health. Some clones in this sample may be carry-over from other donors' samples.

The rearrangement joins TRBV5-1 to TRBJ2-3, with TRBD2 identical over 9 bases. The CDR3 loop spans 16 amino acids. The J segment lost 4 bases and the V segment lost 0 bases, leaving 6 bases of the junction unmatched. Germline assignment: CDR1 SGHRS and CDR2 YFSETQ. As DNA, the CDR3 is TGCGCCAGCAGCTTGGATAGCGGGAGCCCATCAGATACGCAGTATTTT. Translating it yields CASSLDSGSPSDTQYF.

This sequence joins TRBV5-4 and TRBJ2-1; TRBD2 aligns across 10 bases. Trimming took 0 bases from V and 5 from J; bases not matched to a gene: 8. The V gene's germline CDR1 is SGHNT and CDR2 YYREEE (reference sequence). The CDR3 totals 17 residues. The DNA for the CDR3 is TGTGCCAGCAGCTTGGCGTCTAGCGGGAGTTGGGACAATGAGCAGTTCTTC. It translates to CASSLASSGSWDNEQFF.

This chain joins TRBV5-1 and TRBJ2-1; D gene unclear. From germline, CDR1 is SGHRS and CDR2 YFSETQ. The CDR3 totals 15 residues. V shed 3 bases and J shed 9 bases, with 19 bases lying between them. The CDR3 loop is CASSSNRLEIGEQFF. CDR3 nucleotides: TGCGCCAGCAGCTCAAACCGATTGGAGATAGGTGAGCAGTTCTTC.

This clone was picked up a small number of times. The gene calls are TRBV11-2 and TRBJ1-4; 7 bases are a match to TRBD1. The ends lost 6 bases at V and 5 bases at J; junction bases unmatched: 3. The germline gives CDR1 SGHAT, CDR2 FQNNGV. The CDR3 runs 13 residues. In nucleotides, the CDR3 is TGTGCCAGCAGGGGACAGAGAAATGAAAAACTGTTTTTT. Its protein is CASRGQRNEKLFF.

This clone was recorded once. V is TRBV5-4 and J is TRBJ2-6; D is possibly TRBD1 or TRBD2 (5 bases each). In germline, CDR1 is SGHNT, CDR2 YYREEE (reference sequence). The CDR3 has 17 amino acids. Trimming took off 0 bases at V and 0 bases at J, with 10 bases between the two ends. The CDR3 is CASSLGDVDSGANVLTF. DNA for the CDR3: TGTGCCAGCAGCTTGGGGGACGTCGACTCTGGGGCCAACGTCCTGACTTTC.

This chain joins TRBV5-4 and TRBJ2-1; 9 positions match TRBD2. CDR3 length: 15 amino acids. Trimming took 4 bases from V and 5 from J; bases not matched to a gene: 7. CDR1 and CDR2 from the germline V gene are SGHNT and YYREEE (reference sequence). Written as DNA, the CDR3 is TGTGCCAGCAGCCCTGGGCTAGCGGGGAACAATGAGCAGTTCTTC. Its protein product is CASSPGLAGNNEQFF.

This clone was observed a single time. This chain connects TRBV19 to TRBJ2-3; D unclear. Germline V gene lookup returns CDR1 LNHDA and CDR2 SQIVND (reference sequence). V lost 5 bases and J lost 0, with 12 bases in between. The CDR3 sequence is 15 residues long. The CDR3 sequence: CASSPARTSTDTQYF. The CDR3 DNA follows: TGTGCCAGTAGTCCAGCGAGAACTAGCACAGATACGCAGTATTTT.

With respect to this clone: This sample also contains other DNA sequences that code for the same CDR3. The chain employs TRBV2 and TRBJ1-5; TRBD1 is a possible D gene (5 bases). Germline values: CDR1 SNHLY, CDR2 FYNNEI. CDR3 length equals 13 residues. V was shortened by 6 bases and J by 4 bases, with 10 bases between the two germline ends. CDR3 sequence (DNA): TGTGCCAGCAGCTCCGACAGAAATCAGCCCCAGCATTTT. Protein product: CASSSDRNQPQHF.

This chain uses TRBV5-1 with TRBJ2-7; TRBD1 matches 12 bases. The J segment lost 6 bases and the V segment lost 0 bases, leaving 4 bases of the junction unmatched. Germline loops: CDR1 SGHRS, CDR2 YFSETQ. The CDR3 length is 15 residues. The CDR3 DNA reads TGCGCCAGCAGCTTGGTAGGGACAGGGGGCGCCGAGCAGTACTTC. The encoded protein is CASSLVGTGGAEQYF.

This rearrangement joins TRBV10-3 to TRBJ2-3; TRBD2 matches at 8 bases. CDR3 length: 16 amino acids. With 6 bases clipped from V and 2 bases from J, the junction kept 10 bases outside the gene matches. Germline CDR1 reads ENHRY; CDR2 reads SYGVKD. The CDR3 bases are TGTGCCATCAGGGGGTCTGAGCGGGAGACCACAGATACGCAGTATTTT. Amino acids: CAIRGSERETTDTQYF.

The chain uses TRBV7-9 and TRBJ1-4; D not certain. The germline gives CDR1 SEHNR, CDR2 FQNEAQ (reference sequence). The CDR3 is made up of 17 amino acids. V was shortened by 5 bases and J by 4 bases, with 20 bases between the two germline ends. Written as DNA, the CDR3 is TGTGCCAGCAGCCTGCGGGGTAGCCCGCCTTTTAATGAAAAACTGTTTTTT. Amino acid sequence: CASSLRGSPPFNEKLFF.

The gene calls are TRBV7-2 and TRBJ1-2, with D tentatively TRBD1 (5 bases). Trimming removed 1 base at V and 3 bases at J, with 24 bases between. This CDR3 spans 19 amino acids. Germline V lookup: CDR1 SGHTA, CDR2 FQGNSA. In nucleotides, the CDR3 is TGTGCCAGCAGCTTAGATGGGGGGTACTCCTTCCTCGCCCACTATGGCTACACCTTC. Protein sequence: CASSLDGGYSFLAHYGYTF.

V is TRBV4-2 and J is TRBJ2-5; a possible D gene is TRBD2 (5 bases). With the DNA end fitting TRBJ2-7 better, the J assignment may be wrong. This CDR3 has 17 amino acids. The V gene's germline CDR1 is LGHNA and CDR2 YNFKEQ. The CDR3 DNA sequence: TGTGCCAGCAGCCCGGGATATAGTAAAGGGTTATCCTACGAGCAGTACTTC. Translating gives CASSPGYSKGLSYEQYF.

This clone was counted a single time. The same CDR3 arises from other DNA sequences in this sample as well. V usage is TRBV5-4 and J usage is TRBJ2-7; 11 bases map to TRBD1. The CDR3 covers 14 residues. The V segment lost 4 bases and the J segment 4 bases; nucleotides outside the gene matches: 4. CDR1 SGHNT and CDR2 YYREEE come from the germline V gene (reference sequence). The DNA of the CDR3 is TGTGCCAGCAGCGTGGACAGGGGGCTATACGAGCAGTACTTC. Amino acids: CASSVDRGLYEQYF.

The chain couples TRBV5-1 to TRBJ1-1; D gene unclear. The CDR3 runs to 15 residues. The ends were cut back, 1 base at V and 1 base at J, with 11 bases in the middle. Germline CDR1 SGHRS, CDR2 YFSETQ. This CDR3 is CASSLFERANTEAFF. CDR3 in DNA: TGCGCCAGCAGCTTGTTTGAAAGGGCGAACACTGAAGCTTTCTTT.

The V and J genes are TRBV18 and TRBJ2-5; D is undetermined. Trimming removed 2 bases from V and 1 base from J, with 14 bases in between. From germline, CDR1 is KGHSH and CDR2 LQKENI. The CDR3 consists of 16 residues. As DNA, the CDR3 is TGTGCCAGCTCACCAAGTTCGCGGACGGGCCAAGAGACCCAGTACTTC. It is translated as CASSPSSRTGQETQYF.

The CDR3 coding sequence is TGTGCCAGTTCCCCGCGGGCGGGGGCAAGTAGCAATCAGCCCCAGCATTTT. It yields the protein CASSPRAGASSNQPQHF. The V gene is TRBV19, the J gene TRBJ1-5; possible D gene TRBD1, 6 bases. The CDR3 extends over 17 amino acids. V lost 8 bases and J lost 0, with 20 bases in between. The germline CDR1 and CDR2 sequences are LNHDA and SQIVND (reference sequence).

The chain couples TRBV7-2 to TRBJ2-3; D uncertain. The CDR3 covers 15 residues. The germline V and J ends were trimmed by 5 bases and 4 bases, with 16 bases remaining between them. Germline CDR1 reads SGHTA; CDR2 reads FQGNSA. CDR3 protein: CASSLIGYQADTQYF. CDR3 DNA: TGTGCCAGCAGCCTCATTGGGTATCAAGCAGATACGCAGTATTTT.

The V call is TRBV5-1, the J call TRBJ2-3; 11 nucleotides agree with TRBD2. The length of the CDR3 is 16 residues. The germline CDR1 and CDR2 sequences are SGHRS and YFSETQ. The J segment lost 6 bases and the V segment lost 0 bases, leaving 6 bases of the junction unmatched. The chain's CDR3 is CASSLVLAGEGDTQYF. As DNA, the CDR3 is TGCGCCAGCAGCTTGGTACTAGCGGGAGAAGGGGATACGCAGTATTTT.

This chain joins TRBV10-1 and TRBJ2-2; D is possibly TRBD2 (5 bases). V dropped 2 bases and J dropped 3 bases, with 10 bases sitting between them. The CDR3 loop spans 15 amino acids. Germline CDR1 reads WNHNN; CDR2 reads SYGVQD (reference sequence). For the CDR3, the DNA is TGCGCCAGCAGTGAGGAGGGTCCTGACACCGGGGAGCTGTTTTTT. Its translation is CASSEEGPDTGELFF.

In its sample, this clone was seen once. This CDR3 is also generated by other DNA sequences in the sample. V is TRBV9 and J is TRBJ2-5, with 7 bases aligning to TRBD2. This CDR3 comprises 14 residues. Trimming took 2 bases from V and 5 from J; bases not matched to a gene: 6. Germline CDR1 is SGDLS and CDR2 is YYNGEE. The CDR3 is CASSVGGGKETQYF. CDR3 DNA sequence: TGTGCCAGCAGCGTGGGGGGAGGGAAGGAGACCCAGTACTTC.

On this clone: At one of its ends the junction is not consistent with the germline gene, which may arise from a read error. The chain uses TRBV2 and TRBJ2-5; 12 nucleotides agree with TRBD2. Germline V gives CDR1 SNHLY, CDR2 FYNNEI. The CDR3 is 16 residues long. In nucleotides, the CDR3 is TGTGCCAGCAGCGAAGGCAGGACTAGCGGGATGGAGACCCAGTACTTC. The encoded protein is CASSEGRTSGMETQYF.

The chain employs TRBV6-6 and TRBJ1-2, with D maybe TRBD1 (5 bases). This CDR3 comprises 14 residues. Germline lookup yields CDR1 MNHNY and CDR2 SVGAGI (reference sequence). With 4 bases removed from V and 4 bases from J, the gap between germline ends came to 13 bases. The CDR3 nucleotides read TGTGCCAGCAGTTTAGATGGGGGTCCCTATGGCTACACCTTC. Residues: CASSLDGGPYGYTF.

The rearrangement links TRBV28 to TRBJ1-2; TRBD1 might be the D (6 bases). Looked up from germline, CDR1 is MDHEN and CDR2 is SYDVKM. Trimming removed 6 bases at V and 3 bases at J, with 11 bases between. CDR3 length: 13 residues. In nucleotides, the CDR3 is TGTGCCAGCAGGACGGAGGGGGACTATGGCTACACCTTC. Its translation is CASRTEGDYGYTF.

The chain has TRBV7-2 and TRBJ1-2; D is unresolved. Germline CDR1 and CDR2: SGHTA and FQGNSA. The CDR3 has 12 residues. Trimming took 5 bases from V and 8 from J, leaving 12 bases between them. This chain's CDR3 is CASSVGGWGYTF. The CDR3 DNA follows: TGTGCCAGCAGCGTAGGAGGATGGGGCTACACCTTC. The full variable domain, in which reference TRBV7-2 and TRBJ1-2 provide the parts outside the CDR3, is GAGVSQSPSNKVTEKGKDVELRCDPISGHTALYWYRQSLGQGLEFLIYFQGNSAPDKSGLPSDRFSAERTGGSVSTLTIQRTQQEDSAVYLCASSVGGWGYTFGSGTRLTVV.

The V call is TRBV11-2, the J call TRBJ2-2; D gene ambiguous. CDR1 is SGHAT, CDR2 FQNNGV, per germline. This CDR3 has 11 amino acids. The ends were cut back, 6 bases at V and 8 bases at J, with 7 bases in the middle. The CDR3 loop reads CASSPRGELFF. The CDR3 DNA is TGTGCCAGCAGTCCGAGGGGGGAGCTGTTTTTT.

The rearrangement links TRBV7-2 to TRBJ1-1; possibly TRBD1 for D (5 bases). V was pared by 4 bases and J by 1 base, with 10 bases between. The CDR3 sequence is 14 residues long. Germline CDR1 is SGHTA and CDR2 is FQGNSA. CDR3 sequence reads: CASSSGRENTEAFF. The CDR3 DNA reads TGTGCCAGCAGCTCGGGACGGGAGAACACTGAAGCTTTCTTT.

The chain joins TRBV28 to TRBJ2-6; 7 bases align to TRBD1. Germline lookup yields CDR1 MDHEN and CDR2 SYDVKM. The ends lost 6 bases at V and 0 bases at J; junction bases unmatched: 8. There are 17 residues in the CDR3. The CDR3 sequence: CASRRTGLSSGANVLTF. CDR3 coding DNA: TGTGCCAGCAGAAGGACAGGATTAAGCTCTGGGGCCAACGTCCTGACTTTC.